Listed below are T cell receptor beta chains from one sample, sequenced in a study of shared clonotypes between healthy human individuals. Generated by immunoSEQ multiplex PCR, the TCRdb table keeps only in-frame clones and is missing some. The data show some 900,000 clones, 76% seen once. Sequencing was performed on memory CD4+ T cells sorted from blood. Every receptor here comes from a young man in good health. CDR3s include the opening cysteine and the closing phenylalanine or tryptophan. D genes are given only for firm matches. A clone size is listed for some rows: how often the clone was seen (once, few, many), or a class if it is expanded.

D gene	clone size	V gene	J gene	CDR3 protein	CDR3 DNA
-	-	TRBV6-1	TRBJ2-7	CASSFVLDKMYEQYF	TGTGCCAGCAGTTTCGTGCTGGACAAGATGTACGAGCAGTACTTC
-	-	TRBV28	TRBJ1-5	CASSLLGNQPQHF	TGTGCCAGCAGTCTTCTGGGGAATCAGCCCCAGCATTTT
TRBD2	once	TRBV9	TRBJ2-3	CASSGLAGTTDTQYF	TGTGCCAGCAGCGGATTAGCGGGCACCACAGATACGCAGTATTTT
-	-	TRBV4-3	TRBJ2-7	CASSQDPTGSYEQYF	TGCGCCAGCAGCCAAGATCCGACGGGCTCCTACGAGCAGTACTTC
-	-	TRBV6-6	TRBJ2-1	CASSDVSSYNEQFF	TGTGCCAGCAGTGACGTCAGCTCCTACAATGAGCAGTTCTTC
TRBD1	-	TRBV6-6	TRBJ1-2	CATSGQGSYGYTF	TGTGCCACCTCCGGACAGGGGAGCTATGGCTACACCTTC
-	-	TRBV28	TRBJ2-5	CASRGTAKETQYF	TGTGCCAGCAGGGGGACGGCGAAAGAGACCCAGTACTTC
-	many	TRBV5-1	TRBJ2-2	CASSFGVLVGELFF	TGCGCCAGCAGCTTTGGAGTACTAGTGGGGGAGCTGTTTTTT
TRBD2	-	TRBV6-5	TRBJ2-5	CASSTPSGGEQTQYF	TGTGCCAGCAGTACACCTAGCGGGGGGGAACAGACCCAGTACTTC
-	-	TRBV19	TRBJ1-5	CASSKDLGNQPQHF	TGTGCCAGTAGTAAGGACCTCGGCAATCAGCCCCAGCATTTT
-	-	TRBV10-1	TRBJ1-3	CASRISQGRGNTIYF	TGCGCCAGCAGGATTTCTCAGGGGCGAGGAAACACCATATATTTT
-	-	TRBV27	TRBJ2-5	CATRVGTEETQYF	TGTGCCACGCGGGTGGGTACGGAAGAGACCCAGTACTTC
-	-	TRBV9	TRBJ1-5	CASSADGSSNQPQHF	TGTGCCAGCAGCGCCGATGGAAGTAGCAATCAGCCCCAGCATTTT
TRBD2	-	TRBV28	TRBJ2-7	CASRTSGIYYEQYF	TGTGCCAGCAGGACTAGCGGGATTTACTACGAGCAGTACTTC
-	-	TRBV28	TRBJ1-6	CASSYTVGNNSPLHF	TGTGCCAGCAGCTATACCGTAGGGAATAATTCACCCCTCCACTTT
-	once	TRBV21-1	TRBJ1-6	CASLQPRTALGLHSPLHF	TGTGCCAGTCTCCAACCCAGGACAGCCCTCGGATTGCATTCACCCCTCCACTTT
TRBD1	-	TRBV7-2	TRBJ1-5	CASSPQGANQPQHF	TGTGCCAGCAGCCCTCAGGGGGCCAATCAGCCCCAGCATTTT
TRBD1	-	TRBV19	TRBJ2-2	CASSRVSPGGRELFF	TGTGCCAGTAGCAGGGTGTCCCCAGGGGGCCGAGAGCTGTTTTTT
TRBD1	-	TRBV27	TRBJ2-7	CASSFDRGNGEQYF	TGTGCCAGCAGTTTCGACAGGGGTAACGGCGAGCAGTACTTC
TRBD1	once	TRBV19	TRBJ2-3	CASGKTGGTDTQYF	TGTGCCAGTGGGAAGACAGGGGGAACAGATACGCAGTATTTT
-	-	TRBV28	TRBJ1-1	CASSPRDPRGTEAFF	TGTGCCAGCAGTCCTCGGGACCCCCGGGGAACTGAAGCTTTCTTT
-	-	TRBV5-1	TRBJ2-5	CASSLLHQETQYF	TGCGCCAGCAGCTTGCTCCACCAAGAGACCCAGTACTTC
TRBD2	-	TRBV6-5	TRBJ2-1	CARTSGSHYNEQFF	TGTGCCAGAACTAGCGGGTCCCACTACAATGAGCAGTTCTTC
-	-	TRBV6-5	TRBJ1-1	CASSYGRGATEAFF	TGTGCCAGCAGTTACGGCAGGGGCGCCACTGAAGCTTTCTTT
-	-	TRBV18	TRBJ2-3	CASSLNQIENSFGDTQYF	TGTGCCAGCTCCCTCAACCAAATAGAAAATAGTTTCGGAGATACGCAGTATTTT
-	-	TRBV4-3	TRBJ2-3	CASSQVVRGSDTQYF	TGCGCCAGCAGCCAAGTAGTCAGGGGCTCAGATACGCAGTATTTT